This T cell receptor (beta chain) was found in a study of blood T cell repertoires in COVID-19. The repertoire was sequenced with immunoSEQ multiplex PCR; TCRdb's copy has only in-frame clones and lacks some. The sample holds approximately 190,000 clones, about nine tenths seen once. CDR1 SGHTA and CDR2 FQGNSA come from the germline V gene. CDR3 length: 14 amino acids. V was cut by 6 bases and J by 4 bases, with 12 bases left in between. The chain recombines TRBV7-2 with TRBJ2-2, with D possibly being TRBD2 (6 bases). The sample taken for sequencing was peripheral blood. This receptor was obtained from a man at least 80 years old with acute or convalescent COVID-19. The CDR3 DNA reads TGTGCCAGCAGAAAGGAGGGATTCACCGGGGAGCTGTTTTTT. Translating it yields CASRKEGFTGELFF.